These 2 T cell receptor beta chains were sequenced from one sample in a study of a mutant IDH1 vaccine in newly diagnosed glioma. Their cognate antigens are unknown. Profiling relied on immunoSEQ multiplex PCR, and the TCRdb table lists in-frame clones only, not all of them. This table holds tens of thousands of clones, roughly four fifths found once. Regarding time point: week 47, end of study. Vaccine doses each comprised 300 ug of mutant IDH1 20-mer peptide, with topical imiquimod. The sequencing here drew on PBMCs, taken from a glioma patient whose treatment included an IDH1 peptide vaccine. The receptors derive from a woman in her 50s with glioma.

V gene TRBV6-1 combines with J gene TRBJ2-3; 7 nucleotides agree with TRBD2. V shed 7 bases, J shed 4 bases, and the junction held 11 bases outside the gene matches. Germline V lookup: CDR1 MNHNS, CDR2 SASEGT. There are 15 residues in the CDR3. CDR3 amino acids: CASTRLAALADTQYF. CDR3 DNA sequence: TGTGCCAGCACCCGGCTAGCGGCCCTAGCAGATACGCAGTATTTT.

J is TRBJ1-5 and V is TRBV6-1; D unclear. The germline gives CDR1 MNHNS, CDR2 SASEGT. This CDR3 is 14 amino acids long. Trimming removed 0 bases at V and 1 base at J, with 4 bases between. The CDR3 nucleotides read TGTGCCAGCAGTGAAGCGTCCAGCAATCAGCCCCAGCATTTT. It specifies CASSEASSNQPQHF.